This T cell receptor (beta chain) was observed in a study of T cell responses to AZD1222 COVID-19 vaccine. Study-level results: CD4 TCRs associated with vaccination spanned spike, dominating at 160-218 and 743-854. In a largely white British group with more females than males, clonal diversity was possibly underestimated.

Concerning this clone itself: Its antigen remains unknown.

Only in-frame clones appear in the TCRdb table, and some are missing; sequencing was by immunoSEQ multiplex PCR. This sample has approximately 100,000 clones, with more than 90% found just once. The receptor comes from an adult in good health. Material: peripheral blood, obtained on day 0 of AZD1222 vaccination.

The chain's CDR3 is CSATYNEKLFF. For the CDR3, the DNA is TGCAGTGCAACTTATAATGAAAAACTGTTTTTT. This rearrangement joins TRBV20-1 to TRBJ1-4, with D hard to call. V gave up 6 bases and J gave up 4 bases, with 6 bases separating them. Looked up from germline, CDR1 is DFQATT and CDR2 is SNEGSKA (reference sequence). CDR3 length equals 11 residues.